This entry lists 10 T cell receptor beta chains sequenced from one sample in a study of control samples from healthy donors and cancer patients. Data came from immunoSEQ multiplex PCR; TCRdb stores just in-frame clones and leaves some out. The sample consists of roughly 160,000 clones, roughly 94% of them appearing once. Sequencing was carried out using PBMCs. The receptors shown here come from a man aged 55 to 70 with colorectal cancer.

This chain uses TRBV7-8 with TRBJ2-7, with 11 bases fitting TRBD1. Germline CDR1 and CDR2: SGHVS and FQNEAQ. Losses at the gene ends were 5 bases for V and 6 bases for J; bases not matched to a gene: 6. The CDR3 has 14 residues. CDR3 sequence: CASSNRDRGIEQYF. The CDR3 DNA reads as TGTGCCAGCAGCAACCGGGACAGGGGGATCGAGCAGTACTTC.

The rearrangement links TRBV29-1 to TRBJ2-7, with a tentative D call TRBD1 (7 bases). Per the germline V gene, CDR1 is SQVTM and CDR2 is ANQGSEA. The CDR3 has 12 amino acids. V gave up 6 bases and J gave up 6 bases, with 15 bases separating them. The CDR3 DNA is TGCAGCGTGGTGACAGGGACTTTCGAGCAGTACTTC. It specifies CSVVTGTFEQYF.

This clone was detected once. V is TRBV15 and J is TRBJ1-1; 7 nucleotides line up with TRBD1. This CDR3 spans 13 amino acids. The V segment lost 0 bases and the J segment 7 bases; nucleotides outside the gene matches: 2. Germline lookup yields CDR1 LNHNV and CDR2 YYDKDF (reference sequence). The CDR3 coding sequence is TGTGCCACCAGCAGAGATAGGGACAGTGAAGCTTTCTTT. Translation gives CATSRDRDSEAFF. The complete variable domain, with remaining parts taken from reference TRBV15 and TRBJ1-1, reads DAMVIQNPRYQVTQFGKPVTLSCSQTLNHNVMYWYQQKSSQAPKLLFHYYDKDFNNEADTPDNFQSRRPNTSFCFLDIRSPGLGDTAMYLCATSRDRDSEAFFGQGTRLTVV.

CDR3 in DNA: TGTGCCAGCAGATTGGGGGGGGCGAACGGAAACACCATATATTTT. Its translation is CASRLGGANGNTIYF. The chain employs TRBV28 and TRBJ1-3, with TRBD1 as a possible D gene (6 bases). Germline V gene sequence: CDR1 MDHEN, CDR2 SYDVKM. The CDR3 spans 15 residues. V shed 6 bases and J shed 4 bases, with 16 bases lying between them. The complete variable domain, with remaining parts taken from reference TRBV28 and TRBJ1-3, reads DVKVTQSSRYLVKRTGEKVFLECVQDMDHENMFWYRQDPGLGLRLIYFSYDVKMKEKGDIPEGYSVSREKKERFSLILESASTNQTSMYLCASRLGGANGNTIYFGEGSWLTVV.

The chain couples TRBV24-1 to TRBJ2-1; 10 positions match TRBD1. Trimming took 4 bases from V and 8 from J; bases not matched to a gene: 10. The CDR3 consists of 16 residues. Germline assignment: CDR1 KGHDR and CDR2 SFDVKD. The CDR3 DNA reads TGTGCCACCAGTGACCTGCCGGGACAGGGGTTGGATGAGCAGTTCTTC. Translated, it gives CATSDLPGQGLDEQFF.

This sequence joins TRBV5-1 and TRBJ2-3; TRBD1 is a possible D gene (6 bases). CDR3 length equals 17 residues. The V end lost 4 bases, the J end lost 4 bases, and 22 bases lay between the germline ends. Germline V gene data show CDR1 as SGHRS and CDR2 as YFSETQ. The CDR3: CASSTAAAGPGADTQYF. CDR3 bases: TGCGCCAGCAGCACGGCCGCGGCAGGGCCAGGGGCAGATACGCAGTATTTT.

The chain recombines TRBV18 with TRBJ1-2; 8 positions match TRBD1. Germline CDR1 is KGHSH and CDR2 is LQKENI. This CDR3 region has 16 residues. The trim removed 1 base at V and 0 bases at J, leaving 4 bases unmatched. CDR3 loop: CASSPRTGGSNYGYTF. In DNA, the CDR3 is TGTGCCAGCTCACCACGTACAGGGGGGTCTAACTATGGCTACACCTTC.

V gene TRBV12-3 or TRBV12-4 combines with J gene TRBJ2-3; D uncertain. Deletions cut 6 bases from V and 3 bases from J, with 10 bases between. The CDR3 is 13 residues long. CDR3 residues: CASRLLWTDTQYF. The CDR3 bases are TGTGCCAGCAGACTATTATGGACAGATACGCAGTATTTT.

This chain connects TRBV19 to TRBJ2-3, with no clear D. Germline values: CDR1 LNHDA, CDR2 SQIVND (reference sequence). CDR3 length: 14 amino acids. Trimming took 0 bases from V and 1 from J, leaving 5 bases between them. Here the CDR3 reads CASSIDPGTDTQYF. CDR3 DNA: TGTGCCAGTAGTATAGACCCGGGCACAGATACGCAGTATTTT. The full variable domain, with the rest looked up from reference TRBV19 and TRBJ2-3, is DGGITQSPKYLFRKEGQNVTLSCEQNLNHDAMYWYRQDPGQGLRLIYYSQIVNDFQKGDIAEGYSVSREKKESFPLTVTSAQKNPTAFYLCASSIDPGTDTQYFGPGTRLTVL.

The chain couples TRBV19 to TRBJ2-5; a weak D match, TRBD2 (8 bases). V was trimmed by 4 bases and J by 7 bases, leaving 22 bases between them. In germline, CDR1 is LNHDA, CDR2 SQIVND (reference sequence). The CDR3 spans 16 residues. CDR3 bases: TGTGCCAGTAGTACGGTCCTGGAGGGGGCGGGAGGGACCCAGTACTTC. This codes for CASSTVLEGAGGTQYF. Full variable domain (rest looked up from reference TRBV19 and TRBJ2-5): DGGITQSPKYLFRKEGQNVTLSCEQNLNHDAMYWYRQDPGQGLRLIYYSQIVNDFQKGDIAEGYSVSREKKESFPLTVTSAQKNPTAFYLCASSTVLEGAGGTQYFGPGTRLLVL.